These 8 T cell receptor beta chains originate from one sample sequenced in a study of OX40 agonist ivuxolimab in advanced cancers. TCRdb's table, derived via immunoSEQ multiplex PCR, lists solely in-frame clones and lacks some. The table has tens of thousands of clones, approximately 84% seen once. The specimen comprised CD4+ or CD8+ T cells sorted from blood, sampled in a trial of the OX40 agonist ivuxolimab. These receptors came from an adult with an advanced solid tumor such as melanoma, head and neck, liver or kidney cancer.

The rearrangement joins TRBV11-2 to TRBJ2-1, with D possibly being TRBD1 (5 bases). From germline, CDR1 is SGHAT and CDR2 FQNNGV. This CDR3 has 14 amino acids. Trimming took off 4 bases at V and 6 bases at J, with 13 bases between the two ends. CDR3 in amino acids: CASSSWQGGNEQFF. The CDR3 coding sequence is TGTGCCAGCAGCTCTTGGCAGGGTGGCAATGAGCAGTTCTTC.

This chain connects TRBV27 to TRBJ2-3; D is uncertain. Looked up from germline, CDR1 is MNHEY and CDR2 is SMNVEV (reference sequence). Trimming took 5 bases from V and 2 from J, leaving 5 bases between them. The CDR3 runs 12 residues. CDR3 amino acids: CASSPPTDTQYF. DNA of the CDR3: TGTGCCAGCAGTCCCCCCACAGATACGCAGTATTTT.

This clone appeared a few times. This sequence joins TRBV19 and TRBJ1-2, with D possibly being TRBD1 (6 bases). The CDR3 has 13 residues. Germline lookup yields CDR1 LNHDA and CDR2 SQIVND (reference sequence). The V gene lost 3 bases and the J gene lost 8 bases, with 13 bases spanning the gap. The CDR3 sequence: CASSIGDKLGYTF. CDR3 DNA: TGTGCCAGTAGTATTGGGGACAAATTGGGCTACACCTTC. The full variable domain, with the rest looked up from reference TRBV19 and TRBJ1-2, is DGGITQSPKYLFRKEGQNVTLSCEQNLNHDAMYWYRQDPGQGLRLIYYSQIVNDFQKGDIAEGYSVSREKKESFPLTVTSAQKNPTAFYLCASSIGDKLGYTFGSGTRLTVV.

The chain's CDR3 is CASSLGPGDQPQHF. In DNA, the CDR3 is TGTGCCAGCAGCTTGGGACCGGGGGATCAGCCCCAGCATTTT. The chain links TRBV5-4 to TRBJ1-5; perhaps TRBD1 as D (5 bases). The CDR3 length is 14 residues. Germline values: CDR1 SGHNT, CDR2 YYREEE (reference sequence). V lost 0 bases and J lost 5, with 9 bases in between. Complete variable domain (other parts from reference TRBV5-4 and TRBJ1-5): ETGVTQSPTHLIKTRGQQVTLRCSSQSGHNTVSWYQQALGQGPQFIFQYYREEENGRGNFPPRFSGLQFPNYSSELNVNALELDDSALYLCASSLGPGDQPQHFGDGTRLSIL.

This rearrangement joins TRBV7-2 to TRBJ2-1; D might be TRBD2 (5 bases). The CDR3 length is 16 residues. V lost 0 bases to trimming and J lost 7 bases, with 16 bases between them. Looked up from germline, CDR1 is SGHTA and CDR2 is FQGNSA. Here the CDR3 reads CASSLAPDSVGNEQFF. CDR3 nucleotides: TGTGCCAGCAGCTTAGCTCCGGACTCCGTGGGAAATGAGCAGTTCTTC.

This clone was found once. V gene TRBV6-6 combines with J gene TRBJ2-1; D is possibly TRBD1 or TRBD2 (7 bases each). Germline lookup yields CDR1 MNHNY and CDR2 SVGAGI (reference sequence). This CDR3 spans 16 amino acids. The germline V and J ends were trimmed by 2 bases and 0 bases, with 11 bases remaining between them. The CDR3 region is CASSYPRGGSYNEQFF. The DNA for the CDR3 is TGTGCCAGCAGTTACCCCAGGGGGGGCTCCTACAATGAGCAGTTCTTC.

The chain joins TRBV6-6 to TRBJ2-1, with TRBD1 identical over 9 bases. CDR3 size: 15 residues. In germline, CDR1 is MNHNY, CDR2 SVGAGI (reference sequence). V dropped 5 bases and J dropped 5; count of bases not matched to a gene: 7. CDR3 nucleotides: TGTGCCAGCAGTCGCCGGGACAGGGTCGACAATGAGCAGTTCTTC. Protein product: CASSRRDRVDNEQFF.

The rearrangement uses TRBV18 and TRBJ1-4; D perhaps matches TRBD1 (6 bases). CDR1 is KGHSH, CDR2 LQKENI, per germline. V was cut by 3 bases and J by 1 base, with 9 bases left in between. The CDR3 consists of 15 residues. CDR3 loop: CASSPQTGTNEKLFF. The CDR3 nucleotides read TGTGCCAGCTCACCGCAGACAGGAACTAATGAAAAACTGTTTTTT.